The present TCR beta chain was sequenced within a study of blood T cell repertoires in COVID-19. Study summary: Sites across the United States, Italy and Spain contributed samples from acute and convalescent COVID-19.

Method: immunoSEQ multiplex PCR; TCRdb's copy keeps in-frame clones and lacks some. The repertoire has around 150,000 clones, approximately 89% of them found once; the top ten carry roughly a tenth. CDR1 and CDR2 (germline): KGHDR, SFDVKD. Trimming took 0 bases from V and 4 from J, leaving 10 bases between them. The CDR3 sequence is 15 residues long. This sequence originates from a man in his sixties with active or convalescent COVID-19. This rearrangement joins TRBV24-1 to TRBJ2-3; D perhaps matches TRBD1 (6 bases). Source material: peripheral blood. The CDR3 loop is CATSDLVRGADTQYF. CDR3 coding DNA: TGTGCCACCAGTGATTTGGTCAGGGGAGCAGATACGCAGTATTTT.